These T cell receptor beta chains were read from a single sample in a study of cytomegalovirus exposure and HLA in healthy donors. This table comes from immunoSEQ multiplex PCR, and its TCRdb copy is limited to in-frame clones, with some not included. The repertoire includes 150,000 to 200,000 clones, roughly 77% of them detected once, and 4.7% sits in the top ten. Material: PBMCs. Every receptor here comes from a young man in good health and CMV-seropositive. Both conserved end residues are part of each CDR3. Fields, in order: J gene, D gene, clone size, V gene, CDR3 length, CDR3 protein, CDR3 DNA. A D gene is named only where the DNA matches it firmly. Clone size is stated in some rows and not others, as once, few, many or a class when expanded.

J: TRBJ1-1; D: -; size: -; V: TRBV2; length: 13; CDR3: CASRAGISTEAFF; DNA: TGTGCCAGCAGGGCAGGGATATCCACTGAAGCTTTCTTT
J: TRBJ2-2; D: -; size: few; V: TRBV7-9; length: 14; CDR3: CASSLEPNTGELFF; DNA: TGTGCCAGCAGCTTAGAGCCAAACACCGGGGAGCTGTTTTTT
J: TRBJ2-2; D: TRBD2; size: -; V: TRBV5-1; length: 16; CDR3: CASKSLGGSNTGELFF; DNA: TGCGCCAGCAAAAGTTTGGGAGGGAGCAATACCGGGGAGCTGTTTTTT
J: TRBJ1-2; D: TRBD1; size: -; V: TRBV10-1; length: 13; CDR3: CASSAGGNYGYTF; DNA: TGCGCCAGCAGTGCAGGGGGCAACTATGGCTACACCTTC
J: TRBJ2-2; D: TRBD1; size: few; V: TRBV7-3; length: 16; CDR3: CASSSGPGQGTGELFF; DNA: TGTGCCAGCAGCTCGGGGCCGGGACAGGGAACCGGGGAGCTGTTTTTT
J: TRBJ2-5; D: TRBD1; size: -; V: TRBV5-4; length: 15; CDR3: CASSPEQGRPGTQYF; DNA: TGTGCCAGCAGCCCGGAACAGGGGAGACCTGGGACCCAGTACTTC
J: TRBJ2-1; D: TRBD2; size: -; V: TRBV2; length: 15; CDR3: CASSASFGGFNEQFF; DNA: TGTGCCAGCAGTGCTTCCTTCGGGGGGTTCAATGAGCAGTTCTTC
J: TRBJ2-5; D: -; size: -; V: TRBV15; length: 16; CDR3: CATSRARDRPQETQYF; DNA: TGTGCCACCAGCAGAGCCAGAGACAGGCCTCAAGAGACCCAGTACTTC
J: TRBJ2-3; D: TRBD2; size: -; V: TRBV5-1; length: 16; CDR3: CASSLVTSGGEDTQYF; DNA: TGCGCCAGCAGCTTGGTAACTAGCGGGGGCGAGGATACGCAGTATTTT
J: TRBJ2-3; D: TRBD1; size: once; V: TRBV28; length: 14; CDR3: CASSQTGIPDTQYF; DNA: TGTGCCAGCAGTCAGACAGGGATCCCAGATACGCAGTATTTT
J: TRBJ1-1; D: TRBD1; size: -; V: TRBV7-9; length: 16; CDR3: CASSLAQGTGDPEAFF; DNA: TGTGCCAGCAGCTTAGCGCAGGGGACAGGGGATCCCGAAGCTTTCTTT
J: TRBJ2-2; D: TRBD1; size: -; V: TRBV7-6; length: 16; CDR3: CASSFRTGLGTGELFF; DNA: TGTGCCAGCAGCTTTAGGACAGGCCTGGGCACCGGGGAGCTGTTTTTT
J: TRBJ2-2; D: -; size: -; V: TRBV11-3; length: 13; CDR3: CAVRQGGTGELFF; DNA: TGTGCCGTCAGACAGGGAGGAACCGGGGAGCTGTTTTTT
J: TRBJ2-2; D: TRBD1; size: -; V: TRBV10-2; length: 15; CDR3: CASRSGTGNTGELFF; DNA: TGCGCCAGCAGATCCGGGACAGGCAACACCGGGGAGCTGTTTTTT
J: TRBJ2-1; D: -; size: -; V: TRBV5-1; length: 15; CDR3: CASSSRQALYNEQFF; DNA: TGCGCCAGCAGCTCTCGACAGGCACTTTACAATGAGCAGTTCTTC
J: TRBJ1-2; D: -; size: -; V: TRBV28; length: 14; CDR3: CASSFGRALGGYTF; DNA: TGTGCCAGCAGTTTTGGCAGGGCCCTAGGTGGCTACACCTTC
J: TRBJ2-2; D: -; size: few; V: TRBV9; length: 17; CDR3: CASSEGVGRAGAGELFF; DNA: TGTGCCAGCAGCGAGGGGGTTGGGCGGGCCGGCGCCGGGGAGCTGTTTTTT
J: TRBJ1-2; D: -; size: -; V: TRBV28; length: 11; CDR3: CAHRGSYGYTF; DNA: TGTGCCCACCGGGGGTCCTATGGCTACACCTTC
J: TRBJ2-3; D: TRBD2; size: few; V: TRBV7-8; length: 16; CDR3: CASSLASSGGTDTQYF; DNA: TGTGCCAGCAGCTTAGCGTCTAGCGGGGGAACAGATACGCAGTATTTT
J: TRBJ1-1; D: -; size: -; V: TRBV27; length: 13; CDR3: CASSLAMNTEAFF; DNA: TGTGCCAGCAGTTTGGCCATGAACACTGAAGCTTTCTTT